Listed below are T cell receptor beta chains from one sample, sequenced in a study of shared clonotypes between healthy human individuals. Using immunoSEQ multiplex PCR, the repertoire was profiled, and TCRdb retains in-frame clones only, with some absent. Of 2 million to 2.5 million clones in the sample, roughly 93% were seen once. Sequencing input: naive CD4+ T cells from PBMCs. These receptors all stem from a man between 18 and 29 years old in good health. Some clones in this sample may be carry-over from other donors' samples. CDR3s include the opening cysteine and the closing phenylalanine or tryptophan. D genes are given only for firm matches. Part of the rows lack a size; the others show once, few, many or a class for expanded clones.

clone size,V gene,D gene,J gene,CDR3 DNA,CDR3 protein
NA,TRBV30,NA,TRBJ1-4,TGTGCCTGGAGTCGTGGGGGGTTGGCTAATGAAAAACTGTTTTTT,CAWSRGGLANEKLFF
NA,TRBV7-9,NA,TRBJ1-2,TGTGCCAGCAGCTTAGTAGCTTCCGGAGTTGGCTACACCTTC,CASSLVASGVGYTF
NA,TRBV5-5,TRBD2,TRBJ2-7,TGTGCCAGCAGCTTGGCCTTATTGGCTAGCGGAGCCTACGAGCAGTACTTC,CASSLALLASGAYEQYF
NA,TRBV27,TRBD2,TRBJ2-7,TGTGCCAGCAGTTTATCGGGCGGGAGGTCCTACGAGCAGTACTTC,CASSLSGGRSYEQYF
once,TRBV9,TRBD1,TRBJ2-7,TGTGCCAGCAGCGTAGGTCTGGGACAGGGCTCCTACGAGCAGTACTTC,CASSVGLGQGSYEQYF
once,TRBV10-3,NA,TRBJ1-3,TGTGCCATCAGTGAGATGCGGGGAAACACCATATATTTT,CAISEMRGNTIYF
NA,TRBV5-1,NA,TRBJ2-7,TGCGCCAGCAGCTCAGTGCAGGGCTACGAGCAGTACTTC,CASSSVQGYEQYF
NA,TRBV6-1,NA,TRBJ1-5,TGTGCCAGCACCGAGGGGGGGGAGGATCAGCCCCAGCATTTT,CASTEGGEDQPQHF
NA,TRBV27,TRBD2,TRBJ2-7,TGTGCCAGCAGTTTACTCTCGGGAGGCACGTACGAGCAGTACTTC,CASSLLSGGTYEQYF
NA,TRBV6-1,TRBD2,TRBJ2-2,TGTGCCAGCAGTGTCGGACTAGCGGGAGCCGGGGAGCTGTTTTTT,CASSVGLAGAGELFF
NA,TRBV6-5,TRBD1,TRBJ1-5,TGTGCCAGCAGCCGAGGGACAGGGGAGCAGCCCCAGCATTTT,CASSRGTGEQPQHF
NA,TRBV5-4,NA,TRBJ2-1,TGTGCCAGCAGCCCCCAGGGCGGCAACCCCTACAATGAGCAGTTCTTC,CASSPQGGNPYNEQFF
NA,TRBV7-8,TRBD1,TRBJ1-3,TGTGCCAGCAGACTAACAGGGGGGGCTGGAAACACCATATATTTT,CASRLTGGAGNTIYF
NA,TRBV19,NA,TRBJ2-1,TGTGCCAGTAGTATTAAAGGACAATGGTACAATGAGCAGTTCTTC,CASSIKGQWYNEQFF
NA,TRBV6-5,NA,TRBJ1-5,TGTGCCAGCAGTTACTCTCCGGGGGGTCAGCCCCAGCATTTT,CASSYSPGGQPQHF
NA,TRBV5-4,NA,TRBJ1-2,TGTGCCAGCAGCTTGGAGTGGCCAGATGGCTACACCTTC,CASSLEWPDGYTF
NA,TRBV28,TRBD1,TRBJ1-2,TGTGCCAGCAGAATTCAGGGGGACACTTACGGCTACACCTTC,CASRIQGDTYGYTF
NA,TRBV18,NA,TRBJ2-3,TGTGCCAGCTCACTGGTTGGGGACGTTAGCACAGATACGCAGTATTTT,CASSLVGDVSTDTQYF
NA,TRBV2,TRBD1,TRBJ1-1,TGTGCCAGCACAACCGGGACAGGGCCATTCGAAGCTTTCTTT,CASTTGTGPFEAFF
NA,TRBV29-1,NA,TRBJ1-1,TGCAGCGTTACCCGGACAGTCGACACTGAAGCTTTCTTT,CSVTRTVDTEAFF
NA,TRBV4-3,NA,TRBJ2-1,TGCGCCAGCAGCCAAGAATTATCATACAATGAGCAGTTCTTC,CASSQELSYNEQFF
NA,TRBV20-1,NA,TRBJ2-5,TGCAGTGCTAGAGATCGTAATCCCCAGTACTTC,CSARDRNPQYF
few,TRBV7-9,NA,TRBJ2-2,TGTGCCAGCAGCTTTCTCGACACCGGGGAGCTGTTTTTT,CASSFLDTGELFF
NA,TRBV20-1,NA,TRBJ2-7,TGCAGTGCTATCGGTGATCGCGAGCAGTACTTC,CSAIGDREQYF
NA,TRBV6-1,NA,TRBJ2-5,TGTGCCAGCATCCGCTGGGTGAGGGGAGAGACCCAGTACTTC,CASIRWVRGETQYF
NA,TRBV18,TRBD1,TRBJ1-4,TGTGCCAGCGCCTACAGGGGAACTAATGAAAAACTGTTTTTT,CASAYRGTNEKLFF
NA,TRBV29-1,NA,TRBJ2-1,TGCAGCGTTGAACAGCGCTCCTACAATGAGCAGTTCTTC,CSVEQRSYNEQFF
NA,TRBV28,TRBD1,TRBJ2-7,TGTGCCAGCAGTCCCCCGGGACAGGGGTTCTACGAGCAGTACTTC,CASSPPGQGFYEQYF
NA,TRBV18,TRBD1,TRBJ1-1,TGTGCCAGCTCACCAGGTCGGACAGGGAACACTGAAGCTTTCTTT,CASSPGRTGNTEAFF
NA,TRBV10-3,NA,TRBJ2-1,TGTGCCATCATGGCAGGGGAGGGCTACAATGAGCAGTTCTTC,CAIMAGEGYNEQFF
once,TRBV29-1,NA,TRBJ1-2,TGCAGCGTTGCCGGGGCCTATGGCTACACCTTC,CSVAGAYGYTF